This TCR beta chain is from a study of T cell responses to AZD1222 COVID-19 vaccine. Here immunoSEQ multiplex PCR was the method, and the copy in TCRdb shows in-frame clones only, minus some. Here the sample spans some 120,000 clones, 70% to 90% being singletons. Trimming pared 0 bases from V and 8 bases from J, leaving 13 bases between. In germline, CDR1 is GTSNPN, CDR2 SVGIG (reference sequence). This CDR3 is built from 13 residues. The sequence came from an adult who received the AZD1222 COVID-19 vaccine. The chain joins TRBV30 to TRBJ1-2, with D tentatively TRBD1 (5 bases). The source was peripheral blood, collected 28 days after the second AZD1222 dose. CDR3: CAWSVLRRDGYTF. CDR3 nucleotide sequence: TGTGCCTGGAGTGTACTAAGGCGGGACGGCTACACCTTC.